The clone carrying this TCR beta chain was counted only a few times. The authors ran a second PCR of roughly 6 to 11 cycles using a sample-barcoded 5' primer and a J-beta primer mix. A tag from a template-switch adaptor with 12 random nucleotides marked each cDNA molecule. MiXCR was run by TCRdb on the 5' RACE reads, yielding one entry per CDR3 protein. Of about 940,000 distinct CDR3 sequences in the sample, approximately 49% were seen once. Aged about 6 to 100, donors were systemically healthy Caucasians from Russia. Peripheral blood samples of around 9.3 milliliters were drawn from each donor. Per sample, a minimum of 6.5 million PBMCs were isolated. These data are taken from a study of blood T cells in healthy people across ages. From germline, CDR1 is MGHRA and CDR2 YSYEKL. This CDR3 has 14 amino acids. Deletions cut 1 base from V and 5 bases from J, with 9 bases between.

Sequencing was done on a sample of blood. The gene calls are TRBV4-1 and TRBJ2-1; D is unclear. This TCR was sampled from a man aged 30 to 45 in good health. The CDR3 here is CASSQVPTDNEQFF. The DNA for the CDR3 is TGCGCCAGCAGCCAAGTCCCGACGGACAATGAGCAGTTCTTC.